The clone carrying this T cell receptor beta chain was observed once. Here immunoSEQ multiplex PCR was the method, and the copy in TCRdb shows in-frame clones only, minus some. The table has about 95,000 clones, around 87% seen once. The time point: pretreatment peripheral blood. Germline trimming cut 0 bases from V and 16 bases from J; bases unmatched to any gene: 6. This CDR3 is 13 amino acids long. Germline CDR1 and CDR2: SGHVS and FNYEAQ. This record belongs to a study of PD-L1 blockade in urothelial cancer. V and J are TRBV7-6 and TRBJ1-3; TRBD1 matches at 10 bases. This TCR came from a man aged 60-69 years with urothelial cancer. This sample comprised PBMCs, obtained around atezolizumab (anti-PD-L1) treatment. The chain's CDR3 is CASSLAPDRGAYF. As DNA, the CDR3 is TGTGCCAGCAGCTTAGCGCCGGACAGGGGGGCTTATTTT.